This T cell receptor (beta chain) derives from a study of human T cells and chemical hapten exposure. Study-wide context: Mostly female, the patients presented with alopecia areata, totalis or universalis. General observations from the study: Significantly more large CDR3 similarity clusters were formed by expanded TCRs than by controls.

Time point noted: pre-sensitization, week 0. Treatment here: therapeutic diphenylcyclopropenone sensitization with weekly scalp DPC. The library tagged each cDNA molecule with unique molecular identifiers. A single record per CDR3 protein comes from TCRdb applying MiXCR to the RACE reads. The data show some 360,000 distinct CDR3 sequences, roughly 5% seen once. Note on this clonotype: Its matching antigen is unknown.

The germline CDR1 and CDR2 sequences are SEHNR and FQNEAQ (reference sequence). Trimming removed 0 bases at V and 8 bases at J, with 10 bases between. The CDR3 extends over 13 amino acids. This chain connects TRBV7-9 to TRBJ2-5; D is ambiguous. The specimen was whole blood, collected in connection with sensitization to the hapten diphenylcyclopropenone (DPC). This sequence was found in a woman in her forties or fifties with alopecia areata. Some clones in this sample may be carry-over from other donors' samples. Written as DNA, the CDR3 is TGTGCCAGCAGCTTAGCGCCTGTGGAAACCCAGTACTTC. Translated, it gives CASSLAPVETQYF.